The 13 T cell receptor beta chains reported below all come from one sample, sequenced in a study of T cells after yellow fever vaccination. TCRdb reprocessed the 5' RACE reads with MiXCR, giving one entry per CDR3 protein. The table records 78,000 or so distinct CDR3 sequences, 7.3% of them present only once. The source material was CD8+ T cells sorted from PBMCs, sampled more than 8 days after the first yellow fever vaccination. The receptors originated from a young man who received the YFV17D yellow fever vaccine.

This clonotype was detected only a few times. V is TRBV5-1 and J is TRBJ1-1, with D maybe TRBD1 (5 bases). Germline V CDR1 and CDR2: SGHRS, YFSETQ. V gave up 3 bases and J gave up 0 bases, with 12 bases separating them. There are 15 residues in the CDR3. CDR3 sequence reads: CASSSTRGMNTEAFF. The DNA of the CDR3 is TGCGCCAGCAGCTCGACGCGGGGCATGAACACTGAAGCTTTCTTT.

This clonotype was picked up many times. V is TRBV29-1 and J is TRBJ2-1; maybe TRBD2 (5 bases). Trimming left V 0 bases short and J 8 bases short, with 11 bases between. Germline V lookup: CDR1 SQVTM, CDR2 ANQGSEA. The CDR3 sequence is 13 residues long. The CDR3 sequence: CSVEEGSIDEQFF. The DNA for the CDR3 is TGCAGCGTTGAAGAGGGGAGCATAGATGAGCAGTTCTTC.

The J gene is TRBJ2-7, the V gene TRBV10-2, with 9 bases identical to TRBD2. Losses at the gene ends were 7 bases for V and 4 bases for J; bases not matched to a gene: 8. The CDR3 covers 14 residues. Germline CDR1 WSHSY, CDR2 SAAADI. CDR3 region: CASKAGGGVYEQYF. The CDR3 DNA sequence: TGCGCCAGCAAAGCGGGGGGAGGAGTGTACGAGCAGTACTTC.

The V gene is TRBV4-2, the J gene TRBJ1-2; D gene unclear. V was cut by 4 bases and J by 3 bases, with 12 bases left in between. Germline CDR1 is LGHNA and CDR2 is YNFKEQ. The CDR3 consists of 14 residues. CDR3 nucleotide sequence: TGTGCCAGCAGCCCAACTTCAGAAGACTATGGCTACACCTTC. Translation: CASSPTSEDYGYTF.

J is TRBJ1-1 and V is TRBV4-1; D is unclear. Trimming removed 0 bases from V and 6 bases from J, with 14 bases in between. CDR1 and CDR2 from the germline V gene are MGHRA and YSYEKL. This CDR3 comprises 15 residues. The CDR3 DNA sequence: TGCGCCAGCAGCCAAGACCCGGTGATGAAGTCTGAAGCTTTCTTT. Translated: CASSQDPVMKSEAFF.

The sample holds many counts of this clonotype. CDR3 sequence (DNA): TGTGCCAGCAGCCAAGACAGGGAGGGGGTCTACGAGCAGTACGTC. This codes for CASSQDREGVYEQYV. The chain joins TRBV3-1 to TRBJ2-7, with D perhaps matching TRBD2 (7 bases). The V gene's germline CDR1 is LGHDT and CDR2 YNNKEL (reference sequence). The CDR3 is 15 residues long. V was shortened by 0 bases and J by 3 bases, with 12 bases between the two germline ends.

CDR3 in amino acids: CASSFLGTEAFF. The CDR3 DNA reads TGTGCCAGCAGCTTTTTGGGGACGGAAGCTTTCTTT. The V gene is TRBV7-6, the J gene TRBJ1-1, with D perhaps TRBD1 (5 bases). Trimming left V 3 bases short and J 8 bases short, with 10 bases between. The CDR3 sequence is 12 residues long. Germline loops: CDR1 SGHVS, CDR2 FNYEAQ.

The rearrangement joins TRBV5-1 to TRBJ2-1; 9 bases are a match to TRBD2. CDR1 SGHRS and CDR2 YFSETQ come from the germline V gene. The CDR3 has 20 amino acids. The V gene end was trimmed by 0 bases and the J gene end by 0 bases; junction bases not matched to a gene: 13. The CDR3 region is CASSLAGGGGVPSSYNEQFF. CDR3 bases: TGCGCCAGCAGCTTGGCCGGGGGCGGGGGGGTCCCAAGCTCCTACAATGAGCAGTTCTTC.

This clonotype showed up many times. CDR3 loop: CASSASLAETQYF. The CDR3 DNA reads as TGTGCCAGCAGTGCCTCACTAGCGGAGACCCAGTACTTC. The chain recombines TRBV6-1 with TRBJ2-5, with 7 nucleotides matching TRBD2. Germline V gives CDR1 MNHNS, CDR2 SASEGT. The CDR3 sequence is 13 residues long. The ends lost 4 bases at V and 5 bases at J; junction bases unmatched: 4.

This clonotype was seen many times. The gene calls are TRBV11-2 and TRBJ2-1; D gene unclear. The CDR3 is made up of 15 amino acids. Per germline, CDR1 SGHAT and CDR2 FQNNGV. V was pared by 8 bases and J by 0 bases, with 14 bases between. CDR3 DNA sequence: TGTGCCAGCTCCCAAGTCAGTAGCTCCTACAATGAGCAGTTCTTC. Its translation is CASSQVSSSYNEQFF.

This clonotype was counted at least ten times. The chain links TRBV2 to TRBJ2-1; 8 nucleotides match TRBD1. CDR3 length: 14 residues. With V trimmed by 5 bases and J by 4 bases, 4 bases remained unmatched. Germline V lookup: CDR1 SNHLY, CDR2 FYNNEI. CDR3 protein: CASSPRGLYNEQFF. As DNA, the CDR3 is TGTGCCAGCAGTCCCAGGGGGCTATACAATGAGCAGTTCTTC.

This clonotype was counted many times. The chain is built from TRBV7-2 and TRBJ2-3; D perhaps matches TRBD2 (6 bases). V was pared by 3 bases and J by 3 bases, with 13 bases between. CDR1 SGHTA and CDR2 FQGNSA come from the germline V gene. This CDR3 has 15 residues. The CDR3 region is CASSLATSRTDTQYF. The CDR3 region has the DNA TGTGCCAGCAGCTTGGCGACTAGTCGTACAGATACGCAGTATTTT.

This clonotype was observed at least ten times. The rearrangement uses TRBV4-3 and TRBJ2-5; tentative D call: TRBD2 (5 bases). Germline CDR1 and CDR2: LGHNA and YSLEER. V lost 3 bases, J lost 7 bases, and 15 bases lay in between. This CDR3 contains 14 residues. CDR3 coding DNA: TGCGCCAGCAGCCAGAGGGCGGGCAGCGCGACCCAGTACTTC. Translation gives CASSQRAGSATQYF.